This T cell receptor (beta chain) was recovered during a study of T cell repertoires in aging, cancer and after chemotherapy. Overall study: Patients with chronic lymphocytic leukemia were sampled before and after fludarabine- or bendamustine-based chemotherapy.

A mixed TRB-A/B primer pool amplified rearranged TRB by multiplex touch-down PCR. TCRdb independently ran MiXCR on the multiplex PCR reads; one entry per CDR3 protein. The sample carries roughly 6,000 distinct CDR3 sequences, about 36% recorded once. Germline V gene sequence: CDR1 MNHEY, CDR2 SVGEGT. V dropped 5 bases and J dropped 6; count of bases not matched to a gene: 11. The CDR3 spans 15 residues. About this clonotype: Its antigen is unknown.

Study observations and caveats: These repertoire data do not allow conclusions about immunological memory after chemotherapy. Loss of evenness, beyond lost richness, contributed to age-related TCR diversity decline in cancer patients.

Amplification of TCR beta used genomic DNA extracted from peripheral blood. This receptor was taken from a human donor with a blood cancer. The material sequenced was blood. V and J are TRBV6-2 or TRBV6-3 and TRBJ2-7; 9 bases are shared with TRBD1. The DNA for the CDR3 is TGTGCCAGCAGTCACGGACAGGGGAGACGGGTCGAGCAGTACTTC. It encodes CASSHGQGRRVEQYF.